Below are 15 T cell receptor beta chains sequenced from a single sample in a study of T-cell reconstitution after alpha-beta-depleted transplantation in children. Unique molecular identifiers featured in how the TCRbeta library was prepared. In TCRdb, the PCR reads were re-called with MiXCR into one record per CDR3 protein. The table records about 420,000 distinct CDR3 sequences, around 15% of them present only once. The sequenced sample was PBMCs, mostly from graft donor cells, obtained 360 days after TCRalphabeta/CD19-depleted stem cell transplant. Source of these receptors: a boy in the first two years of life who had a stem cell transplant for Wiskott-Aldrich syndrome, so the T cells may come from the graft donor.

The chain uses TRBV29-1 and TRBJ2-1; D may be TRBD1 (5 bases). This CDR3 spans 11 amino acids. Germline V gene lookup returns CDR1 SQVTM and CDR2 ANQGSEA. The V gene lost 4 bases and the J gene lost 12 bases, with 13 bases spanning the gap. The CDR3 region is CSVVQGLRQFF. The CDR3 DNA reads TGCAGCGTTGTCCAGGGTTTAAGGCAGTTCTTC.

This sequence joins TRBV12-3 or TRBV12-4 and TRBJ2-7; the D call may be TRBD1 or TRBD2 (5 bases each). This CDR3 spans 16 amino acids. The V gene lost 0 bases and the J gene lost 7 bases, with 19 bases spanning the gap. In DNA, the CDR3 is TGTGCCAGCAGTTTAGCACCGAGGGGCGCCTTGGGGGAGCAGTACTTC. It specifies CASSLAPRGALGEQYF.

This clonotype was detected a few times. The rearrangement links TRBV29-1 to TRBJ2-1, with D possibly matching TRBD1 (5 bases). The CDR3 runs to 14 residues. Trimming took 6 bases from V and 0 from J, leaving 12 bases between them. From germline, CDR1 is SQVTM and CDR2 ANQGSEA. CDR3 protein: CSVRRTSSYNEQFF. Here the CDR3 DNA reads TGCAGCGTCAGACGGACAAGCTCCTACAATGAGCAGTTCTTC.

This clonotype was counted between two and nine times. The chain couples TRBV3-1 to TRBJ2-5; unclear D gene. The CDR3 is 14 amino acids. Germline V gene data show CDR1 as LGHDT and CDR2 as YNNKEL (reference sequence). Trimming left V 3 bases short and J 5 bases short, with 13 bases between. The CDR3, as DNA: TGTGCCAGCAGCCACTTATTTAGGGTTGAGACCCAGTACTTC. This codes for CASSHLFRVETQYF.

This clonotype was detected only a few times. The chain uses TRBV10-3 and TRBJ2-2; 8 bases fit TRBD1. The germline V gene encodes CDR1 ENHRY and CDR2 SYGVKD. J lost 0 bases, V lost 6 bases, and 3 bases had no gene match. CDR3 length: 15 residues. This chain's CDR3 is CAIRRTGSNTGELFF. CDR3 nucleotides: TGTGCCATCAGGAGGACAGGGTCGAACACCGGGGAGCTGTTTTTT.

The J gene is TRBJ2-3, the V gene TRBV4-2; D perhaps matches TRBD1 (7 bases). Trimming removed 4 bases from V and 2 bases from J, with 16 bases in between. The CDR3 has 16 residues. CDR1 and CDR2 from the germline V gene are LGHNA and YNFKEQ. CDR3: CASSPGGRGDTDTQYF. The DNA for the CDR3 is TGTGCCAGCAGCCCTGGGGGCAGGGGGGACACAGATACGCAGTATTTT.

This clonotype was seen a few times. The chain carries TRBV5-4 and TRBJ2-7; D gene unclear. This CDR3 comprises 13 residues. Deletions cut 8 bases from V and 2 bases from J, with 14 bases between. Germline V gene data show CDR1 as SGHNT and CDR2 as YYREEE (reference sequence). The CDR3 here is CASSRQATYEQYF. CDR3 DNA: TGTGCCAGTTCCAGGCAGGCGACCTACGAGCAGTACTTC.

This clonotype was counted between two and nine times. The chain couples TRBV6-2 or TRBV6-3 to TRBJ2-1; the D gene is possibly TRBD1 (6 bases). This CDR3 region has 14 residues. Trimming removed 10 bases at V and 0 bases at J, with 13 bases between. CDR1 MNHEY and CDR2 SVGEGT come from the germline V gene. The CDR3 spells CATRGLLSYNEQFF. Here the CDR3 DNA reads TGTGCCACCAGGGGTCTTCTCTCCTACAATGAGCAGTTCTTC.

This clonotype was observed a handful of times. The chain joins TRBV28 to TRBJ2-4; 7 bases fit TRBD1. The J segment lost 0 bases and the V segment lost 6 bases, leaving 5 bases of the junction unmatched. Germline assignment: CDR1 MDHEN and CDR2 SYDVKM. CDR3 length: 15 amino acids. DNA of the CDR3: TGTGCCAGCAGAGACAGGGTCCGAGCCAAAAACATTCAGTACTTC. Its protein is CASRDRVRAKNIQYF. The full variable domain, rest sourced from reference TRBV28 and TRBJ2-4, is DVKVTQSSRYLVKRTGEKVFLECVQDMDHENMFWYRQDPGLGLRLIYFSYDVKMKEKGDIPEGYSVSREKKERFSLILESASTNQTSMYLCASRDRVRAKNIQYFGAGTRLSVL.

The chain is built from TRBV12-3 or TRBV12-4 and TRBJ1-2; 7 bases line up with TRBD1. This CDR3 comprises 14 residues. V gave up 5 bases and J gave up 4 bases; unmatched junction bases: 7. This chain's CDR3 is CASSMRGGGYGYTF. The CDR3 DNA is TGTGCCAGCAGTATGCGAGGGGGCGGCTATGGCTACACCTTC.

This chain uses TRBV15 with TRBJ2-1; a weak D match, TRBD2 (5 bases). Germline CDR1 reads LNHNV; CDR2 reads YYDKDF (reference sequence). This CDR3 region has 15 residues. V shed 0 bases and J shed 2 bases, with 8 bases lying between them. CDR3 in amino acids: CATSRDGIAYNEQFF. In nucleotides, the CDR3 is TGTGCCACCAGCAGAGACGGGATAGCCTACAATGAGCAGTTCTTC.

This clonotype was detected a few times. This chain connects TRBV5-1 to TRBJ2-5, with 8 bases identical to TRBD2. The V segment lost 5 bases and the J segment 2 bases; nucleotides outside the gene matches: 5. Germline loops: CDR1 SGHRS, CDR2 YFSETQ. The CDR3 spans 14 residues. CDR3 region: CASRDAGGQETQYF. As DNA, the CDR3 is TGCGCCAGCAGGGATGCGGGGGGACAAGAGACCCAGTACTTC.

This clonotype has at least ten counts. This chain connects TRBV12-3 or TRBV12-4 to TRBJ1-4; D gene ambiguous. This CDR3 has 12 residues. The V end was cut by 5 bases, the J end by 8 bases, with 9 bases between. The CDR3 is CASSPRPEKLFF. The CDR3 DNA follows: TGTGCCAGCAGTCCTCGGCCGGAAAAACTGTTTTTT.

The V and J genes are TRBV7-2 and TRBJ2-7; D might be TRBD1 or TRBD2, each matching 5 bases. Germline CDR1 reads SGHTA; CDR2 reads FQGNSA. The V end lost 2 bases, the J end lost 4 bases, and 12 bases lay between the germline ends. The CDR3 loop spans 14 amino acids. The CDR3 loop reads CASSLRDGPYEQYF. CDR3 sequence (DNA): TGTGCCAGCAGCTTAAGGGACGGGCCTTACGAGCAGTACTTC.

In this sample, this clonotype turned up many times. The chain carries TRBV12-3 or TRBV12-4 and TRBJ2-3; D call uncertain. V dropped 2 bases and J dropped 6 bases, with 9 bases sitting between them. The CDR3 is 13 amino acids. The CDR3: CASSLRLVDTQYF. Here the CDR3 DNA reads TGTGCCAGCAGTTTAAGGTTGGTGGATACGCAGTATTTT.